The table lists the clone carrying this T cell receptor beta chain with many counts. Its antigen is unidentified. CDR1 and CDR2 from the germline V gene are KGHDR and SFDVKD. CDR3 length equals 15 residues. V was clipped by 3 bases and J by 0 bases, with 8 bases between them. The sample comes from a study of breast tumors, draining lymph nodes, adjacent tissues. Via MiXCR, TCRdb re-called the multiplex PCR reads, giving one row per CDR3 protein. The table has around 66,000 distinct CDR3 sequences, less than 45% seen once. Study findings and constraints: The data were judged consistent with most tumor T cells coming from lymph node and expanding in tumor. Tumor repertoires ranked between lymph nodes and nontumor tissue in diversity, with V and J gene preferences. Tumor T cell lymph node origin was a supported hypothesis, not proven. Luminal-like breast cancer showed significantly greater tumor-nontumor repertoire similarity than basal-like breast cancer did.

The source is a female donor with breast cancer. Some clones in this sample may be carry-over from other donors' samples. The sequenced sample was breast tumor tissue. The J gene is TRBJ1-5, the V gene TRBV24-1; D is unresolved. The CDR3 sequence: CATSDDGNSNQPQHF. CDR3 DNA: TGTGCCACCAGTGATGATGGAAATAGCAATCAGCCCCAGCATTTT.